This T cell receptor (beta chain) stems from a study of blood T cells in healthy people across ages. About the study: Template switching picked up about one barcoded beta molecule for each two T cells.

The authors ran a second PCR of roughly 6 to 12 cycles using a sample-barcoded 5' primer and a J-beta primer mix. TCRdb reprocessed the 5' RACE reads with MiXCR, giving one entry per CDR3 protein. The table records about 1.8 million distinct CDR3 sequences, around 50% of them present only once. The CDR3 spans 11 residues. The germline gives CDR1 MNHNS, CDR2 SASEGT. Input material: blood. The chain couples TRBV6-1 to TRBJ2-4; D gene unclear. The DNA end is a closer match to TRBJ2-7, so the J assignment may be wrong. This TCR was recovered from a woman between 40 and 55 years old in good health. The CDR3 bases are TGTGCCAGCAGTGCCCCCGCCGAGCAGTACTTC. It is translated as CASSAPAEQYF.